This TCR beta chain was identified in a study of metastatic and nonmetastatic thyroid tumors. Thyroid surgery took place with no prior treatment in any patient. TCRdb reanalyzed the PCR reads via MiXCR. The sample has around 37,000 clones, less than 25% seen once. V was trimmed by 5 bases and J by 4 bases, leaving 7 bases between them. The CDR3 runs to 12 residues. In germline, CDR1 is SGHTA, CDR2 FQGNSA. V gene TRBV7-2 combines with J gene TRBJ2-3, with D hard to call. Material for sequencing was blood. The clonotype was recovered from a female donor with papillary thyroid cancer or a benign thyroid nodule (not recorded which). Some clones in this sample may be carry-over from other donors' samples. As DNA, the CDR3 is TGTGCCAGCAGCCTGTCTTCAGATACGCAGTATTTT. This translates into CASSLSSDTQYF. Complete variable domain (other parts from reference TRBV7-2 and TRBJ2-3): GAGVSQSPSNKVTEKGKDVELRCDPISGHTALYWYRQSLGQGLEFLIYFQGNSAPDKSGLPSDRFSAERTGGSVSTLTIQRTQQEDSAVYLCASSLSSDTQYFGPGTRLTVL.